These 14 T cell receptor beta chains were sequenced from one sample in a study of blood T cells in healthy people across ages. For the second PCR, which ran for 7 to 11 cycles, a sample-barcoded 5' primer and a J-beta primer mix were used. TCRdb reprocessed the 5' RACE reads with MiXCR, giving one entry per CDR3 protein. In the table there are 1.5 million to 2 million distinct CDR3 sequences, under 30% of which are singletons. The material sequenced was blood. Every receptor here comes from a woman in her 30s in good health.

This clonotype was picked up many times. The chain employs TRBV20-1 and TRBJ2-7; D is perhaps TRBD2 (5 bases). The CDR3 totals 14 residues. Trimming pared 3 bases from V and 2 bases from J, leaving 14 bases between. Germline V gives CDR1 DFQATT, CDR2 SNEGSKA (reference sequence). CDR3 loop: CSASSPDGTYEQYF. The CDR3 nucleotides are TGCAGTGCTAGCAGCCCGGACGGGACCTACGAGCAGTACTTC.

V usage is TRBV28 and J usage is TRBJ1-2; 9 bases match TRBD1. The germline V gene encodes CDR1 MDHEN and CDR2 SYDVKM. There are 14 residues in the CDR3. The ends lost 5 bases at V and 11 bases at J; junction bases unmatched: 12. CDR3 nucleotide sequence: TGTGCCAGCAGTGTTCCGGGACAGGGACCAGGGTACACCTTC. Protein product: CASSVPGQGPGYTF.

Comments on this clonotype: A read error may explain this, as a much larger clone is one base away. The V gene is TRBV25-1, the J gene TRBJ2-7; D is perhaps TRBD2 (5 bases). Germline CDR1 is MGHDK and CDR2 is SYGVNS. The CDR3 totals 13 residues. CDR3 residues: CAGSVRGLGEQYF. Here the CDR3 DNA reads TGTGCCGGCAGTGTACGGGGATTAGGCGAGCAGTACTTC.

This clonotype occurred many times. The genes are TRBV20-1 and TRBJ2-5; 11 bases map to TRBD1. V was clipped by 5 bases and J by 5 bases; unmatched bases: 10. Looked up from germline, CDR1 is DFQATT and CDR2 is SNEGSKA (reference sequence). The CDR3 covers 15 residues. CDR3 bases: TGCAGTGCTCCCAGGACAGGGGGCGTTTCGGAGACCCAGTACTTC. Protein sequence: CSAPRTGGVSETQYF.

This clonotype was counted at least ten times. V gene TRBV7-2 combines with J gene TRBJ1-2; 10 bases fit TRBD1. J gave up 8 bases and V 5 bases, and 5 bases lay outside the gene matches. Germline CDR1 reads SGHTA; CDR2 reads FQGNSA. The CDR3 sequence is 13 residues long. For the CDR3, the DNA is TGTGCCAGCAGCCGACAGGGGGCGGAGGGCTACACCTTC. Residues: CASSRQGAEGYTF.

In this sample, this clonotype turned up a few times. The chain carries TRBV12-3 or TRBV12-4 and TRBJ1-2, with TRBD1 identical over 9 bases. V lost 5 bases, J lost 8 bases, and 3 bases stayed unmatched. The CDR3 covers 12 residues. CDR3: CASSLQGAGYTF. The DNA of the CDR3 is TGTGCCAGCAGTCTACAGGGGGCCGGCTACACCTTC.

This chain joins TRBV7-9 and TRBJ2-7; the match to TRBD2 covers 9 bases. This CDR3 is 15 amino acids long. The J segment lost 7 bases and the V segment lost 7 bases, leaving 14 bases of the junction unmatched. Germline CDR1 and CDR2: SEHNR and FQNEAQ (reference sequence). This CDR3 is CASTQWIAGADEQYF. The CDR3 bases are TGTGCCAGCACCCAATGGATAGCGGGGGCGGATGAGCAGTACTTC.

The J gene is TRBJ1-1, the V gene TRBV10-2, with 7 bases fitting TRBD1. CDR1 and CDR2 (germline): WSHSY, SAAADI. With V trimmed by 4 bases and J by 7 bases, 12 bases remained unmatched. CDR3 length: 15 amino acids. CDR3 region: CASSATATGVNEAFF. CDR3 in DNA: TGCGCCAGCAGTGCAACAGCTACAGGGGTTAATGAAGCTTTCTTT.

This clonotype came up a few times. This sequence joins TRBV6-4 and TRBJ2-7, with 10 bases identical to TRBD2. Germline CDR1 and CDR2: MRHNA and SNTAGT. Losses at the gene ends were 3 bases for V and 7 bases for J; bases not matched to a gene: 15. The CDR3 contains 17 residues. This CDR3 is CASSESSGSATYNEQYF. The CDR3 DNA follows: TGTGCCAGCAGTGAGTCTAGCGGGAGCGCTACCTACAATGAGCAGTACTTC.

V and J are TRBV20-1 and TRBJ1-5; D ambiguous. Trimming stripped 1 base from V and 9 bases from J, with 13 bases between. This CDR3 contains 13 residues. CDR1 and CDR2 (germline): DFQATT, SNEGSKA (reference sequence). The CDR3 coding sequence is TGCAGTGCTAGAGGCGAGGTCAGTGGGCCCCAGCATTTT. Protein: CSARGEVSGPQHF.

This clonotype has a handful of counts. The chain employs TRBV5-1 and TRBJ1-4, with 7 bases identical to TRBD1. Unmatched junction bases numbered 4, after V lost 0 bases and J lost 8 bases. The CDR3 runs 14 residues. From germline, CDR1 is SGHRS and CDR2 YFSETQ. CDR3: CASSLVTGVEKLFF. CDR3 sequence (DNA): TGCGCCAGCAGCTTGGTTACAGGGGTCGAAAAACTGTTTTTT. The complete variable domain, with remaining parts taken from reference TRBV5-1 and TRBJ1-4, reads KAGVTQTPRYLIKTRGQQVTLSCSPISGHRSVSWYQQTPGQGLQFLFEYFSETQRNKGNFPGRFSGRQFSNSRSEMNVSTLELGDSALYLCASSLVTGVEKLFFGSGTQLSVL.

This clonotype was detected only a few times. This chain joins TRBV20-1 and TRBJ2-7; 8 positions agree with TRBD2. Trimming took 3 bases from V and 3 from J; bases not matched to a gene: 16. CDR3 size: 17 residues. The germline V gene encodes CDR1 DFQATT and CDR2 SNEGSKA (reference sequence). This CDR3 is CSASDRTRGGWIYEQYF. The DNA for the CDR3 is TGCAGTGCTAGCGACCGCACCCGGGGGGGATGGATCTACGAGCAGTACTTC.

V and J are TRBV12-5 and TRBJ2-4; 8 nucleotides agree with TRBD2. CDR1 is LGHNT and CDR2 is FRNRAP in the germline V gene. The CDR3 has 20 residues. With 1 base clipped from V and 13 bases from J, the junction kept 27 bases outside the gene matches. CDR3 bases: TGTGCTAGTGGTTTGGGACGGGGTGGGAGCGGGAGCATGTCCTACAATGAGCAGTACTTC. Translating it yields CASGLGRGGSGSMSYNEQYF.

The chain combines TRBV7-9 with TRBJ2-1, with TRBD2 matching over 12 bases. This CDR3 has 17 amino acids. CDR1 SEHNR and CDR2 FQNEAQ come from the germline V gene (reference sequence). The V and J ends lost 5 bases and 3 bases, in that order; junction bases with no gene match: 8. In DNA form, the CDR3 reads TGTGCCAGCAGCGGAACTAGCGGGGGGTCTCTCTACAATGAGCAGTTCTTC. It specifies CASSGTSGGSLYNEQFF.